The entry below gives a single T cell receptor beta chain sequence along with its context. This entry comes from a study of blood T cell repertoires in COVID-19. Study-wide context: Italy, Spain and the United States were the sources of the convalescent and acute COVID-19 samples. PBMCs, B-cell-depleted T cells, or T cells provided the cDNA or gDNA that made up the material.

Assay: immunoSEQ multiplex PCR; the TCRdb copy retains only in-frame clones and omits some. Among around 81,000 clones, approximately 86% were seen once, and the ten largest hold just under 7.5%. CDR1 SEHNR and CDR2 FQNEAQ come from the germline V gene (reference sequence). V was cut by 5 bases and J by 5 bases, with 19 bases left in between. The CDR3 sequence is 15 residues long. Specimen: peripheral blood. The V call is TRBV7-9, the J call TRBJ2-7; tentative D call: TRBD2 (7 bases). The origin of this receptor is a man between 65 and 85 years old with acute or convalescent COVID-19. The CDR3 reads CASSPGRGGRDEQYF. The CDR3 DNA is TGTGCCAGCAGCCCGGGGCGCGGGGGCCGAGACGAGCAGTACTTC.